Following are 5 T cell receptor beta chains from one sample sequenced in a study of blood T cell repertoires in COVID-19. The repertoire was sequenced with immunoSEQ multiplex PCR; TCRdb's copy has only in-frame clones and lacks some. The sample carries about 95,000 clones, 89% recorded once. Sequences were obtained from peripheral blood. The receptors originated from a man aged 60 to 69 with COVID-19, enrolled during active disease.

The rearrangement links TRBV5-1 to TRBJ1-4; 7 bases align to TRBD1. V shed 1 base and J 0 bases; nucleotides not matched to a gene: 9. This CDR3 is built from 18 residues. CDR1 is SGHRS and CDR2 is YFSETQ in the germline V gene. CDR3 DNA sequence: TGCGCCAGCAGCTTGCAGGGGCAGGGGGGTGCAACTAATGAAAAACTGTTTTTT. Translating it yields CASSLQGQGGATNEKLFF. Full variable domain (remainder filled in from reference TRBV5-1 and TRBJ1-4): KAGVTQTPRYLIKTRGQQVTLSCSPISGHRSVSWYQQTPGQGLQFLFEYFSETQRNKGNFPGRFSGRQFSNSRSEMNVSTLELGDSALYLCASSLQGQGGATNEKLFFGSGTQLSVL.

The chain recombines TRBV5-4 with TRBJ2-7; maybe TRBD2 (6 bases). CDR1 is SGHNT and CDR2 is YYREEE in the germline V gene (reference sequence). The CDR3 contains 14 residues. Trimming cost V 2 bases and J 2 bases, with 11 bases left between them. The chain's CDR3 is CASSFRTTTYEQYF. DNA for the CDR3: TGTGCCAGCAGCTTCAGGACTACAACCTACGAGCAGTACTTC.

The CDR3 sequence is CAWTGVRNTGELFF. The CDR3 DNA follows: TGTGCCTGGACAGGGGTGAGGAACACCGGGGAGCTGTTTTTT. V usage is TRBV30 and J usage is TRBJ2-2; a possible D gene is TRBD1 (6 bases). The CDR3 is made up of 14 amino acids. Germline lookup yields CDR1 GTSNPN and CDR2 SVGIG (reference sequence). V lost 4 bases and J 1 base, leaving 10 bases between the germline ends. The full variable domain, with the rest looked up from reference TRBV30 and TRBJ2-2, is SQTIHQWPATLVQPVGSPLSLECTVEGTSNPNLYWYRQAAGRGLQLLFYSVGIGQISSEVPQNLSASRPQDRQFILSSKKLLLSDSGFYLCAWTGVRNTGELFFGEGSRLTVL.

For the CDR3, the DNA is TGTGCCAGCAGCTTAGCTGGGACAGGGGGTAATGAGCAGTTCTTC. Encoded protein: CASSLAGTGGNEQFF. The chain joins TRBV7-8 to TRBJ2-1; 11 positions agree with TRBD1. The CDR3 covers 15 residues. V shed 0 bases, J shed 7 bases, and the junction held 2 bases outside the gene matches. From germline, CDR1 is SGHVS and CDR2 FQNEAQ.

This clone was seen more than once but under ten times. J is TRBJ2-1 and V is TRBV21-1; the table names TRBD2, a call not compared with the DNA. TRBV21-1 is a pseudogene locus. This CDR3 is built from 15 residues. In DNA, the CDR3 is TGTGCCAGCAGCCCCGGGGGGGCCCCCTACAATGAGCAGTTCTTC. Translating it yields CASSPGGAPYNEQFF.